The 6 T cell receptor beta chains reported below all come from one sample, sequenced in a study of CD8 T cells in ankylosing spondylitis. Study observations and caveats: There was a TCR beta motif, made of eight highly homologous variants, that appeared characteristic of ankylosing spondylitis blood.

Their cognate antigens are unknown. TCRdb analysed the 5' RACE reads with MiXCR anew, one entry per CDR3 protein. This table holds fewer than 750,000 distinct CDR3 sequences, over 15% found once. Sequenced: blood, either unsorted or a sorted T cell fraction (not recorded which). All receptors come from a male donor with ankylosing spondylitis.

This clonotype was found a few times. J is TRBJ1-2 and V is TRBV20-1; 7 nucleotides line up with TRBD1. The CDR3 spans 14 residues. V lost 3 bases and J lost 4; bases outside the gene matches: 8. Germline loops: CDR1 DFQATT, CDR2 SNEGSKA (reference sequence). The CDR3 is CSARETGALYGYTF. CDR3 nucleotides: TGCAGTGCTAGGGAAACAGGGGCGCTCTATGGCTACACCTTC.

In this sample, this clonotype turned up a few times. The chain uses TRBV29-1 and TRBJ1-1; 7 bases align to TRBD1. Trimming at V came to 7 bases and at J to 10 bases, leaving 9 bases not matched to a gene. This CDR3 is built from 11 residues. Germline V lookup: CDR1 SQVTM, CDR2 ANQGSEA. Written as DNA, the CDR3 is TGCAGCGACGGCAGCAGGGGGGGAGCTTTCTTT. As protein: CSDGSRGGAFF.

This clonotype was counted a few times. The chain couples TRBV29-1 to TRBJ2-5, with D possibly TRBD2 on 5 matching bases. V shed 3 bases and J shed 3 bases, with 11 bases lying between them. Germline-derived CDR1 and CDR2 are SQVTM and ANQGSEA. The CDR3 runs 13 residues. The CDR3 region has the DNA TGCAGCGTTGAGCGGCCGGGGAAAGAGACCCAGTACTTC. Protein sequence: CSVERPGKETQYF.

The gene calls are TRBV4-3 and TRBJ2-7; D not resolved. The CDR3 spans 14 residues. CDR1 and CDR2 (germline): LGHNA, YSLEER. V lost 2 bases, J lost 7 bases, and 15 bases lay in between. The CDR3 DNA reads TGCGCCAGCAGCCAAAGTCTGTCCCGACGGGAGCAGTACTTC. Protein: CASSQSLSRREQYF.

This clonotype was seen a few times. The chain combines TRBV7-2 with TRBJ1-5; tentatively, D is TRBD1 (5 bases). V was pared by 3 bases and J by 0 bases, with 18 bases between. This CDR3 comprises 18 residues. The germline gives CDR1 SGHTA, CDR2 FQGNSA. DNA of the CDR3: TGTGCCAGCAGCTTTGCGGGGACTCGGGGGTATAGCAATCAGCCCCAGCATTTT. This sequence encodes CASSFAGTRGYSNQPQHF.

This clonotype was counted a few times. The rearrangement joins TRBV12-3 or TRBV12-4 to TRBJ2-7; 7 nucleotides match TRBD2. The CDR3 sequence is 15 residues long. Trimming took 3 bases from V and 0 from J; bases not matched to a gene: 5. The CDR3 is CASSLWLAASYEQYF. Here the CDR3 DNA reads TGTGCCAGCAGTTTGTGGCTAGCGGCCTCCTACGAGCAGTACTTC.